This TCR beta chain was recorded in a study of T cell clonality in common variable immunodeficiency (dated by TCRdb to between 2014 and 2017). From the cysteine through the phenylalanine, the CDR3 covers 14 amino acids. The DNA covers only part of the CDR3, 33 bases in frame from base 1. V was cut back by 5 bases and J by 3 bases, leaving a gap of 11 bases between them. CDR1 and CDR2 (SGHTA, FQGNSA) derive from the germline V gene. Most CVID patients and most healthy controls were of Caucasian heritage. From each donor, roughly 4.5 to 8.5 ml of heparinized peripheral whole blood was collected. TCRbeta CDR3 repertoires were sequenced from genomic DNA of adults with common variable immune deficiency (CVID) and healthy adult controls. The control group was made up of approximately 22 healthy adult volunteers (about ten male and roughly twelve female) whose ages ranged from 23 to 66 years, with a mean age of approximately 34. Diluted blood was density-centrifuged over Hypaque 1077 or Ficoll-Paque to isolate peripheral blood mononuclear cells. Genomic DNA was obtained from unsorted mononuclear cells using either Qiagen column purification or a centrifugation-based method.

For sequencing, equivalent amounts of genomic DNA were input from CVID and control samples. For every sample, a 60 bp segment covering the rearranged TCRbeta CDR3 region was amplified and then sequenced. TCRbeta amplification used the immunoSEQ assay, a bias-corrected multiplex PCR with high-throughput sequencing. Processing in the source paper ran as follows. Every unique nucleotide sequence counted as a clone and was annotated with V, D and J genes, copy number and frequency. Sequences were labeled productive if in frame, and non-productive if out of frame or containing stop codons. As previously described, clonality was calculated on the basis of Shannon's entropy. Mean CDR3 Kyte-Doolittle hydropathy was derived from the predicted amino acid sequences of productive clones. The R hclust function was used to hierarchically cluster scaled V gene usage with Manhattan distance and complete linkage. To assess clone sharing by CDR3 amino acid sequence, 12 repertoires per group were resampled over 100 rounds. The repertoires were searched for about 70 published EBV-specific and 245 published CMV-specific TCRbeta sequences. Analysis left out a couple of CVID samples that produced under 10,000 sequences, so around 40 CVID repertoires remained. In its TCRdb copy, this immuneACCESS table keeps in-frame sequences only and misses some clones. Where compared with another copy, unresolved V genes explain less than half of these, and the others have no known cause. The DNA was the basis for D and trimming; V, J and clone size are from that table. The sample features around 47,000 clones, and none is a singleton. The ten largest clones represent 2% to 2.5% of the sample.

This clone was detected ten times or more. Its antigen is currently not known. The read ends 3 residues early relative to the CDR3; the germline J gene fills the gap. General findings and caveats noted by the study authors: According to the authors, finding the cause of the higher clonality in CVID would require sequencing the repertoires of T cell subpopulations. Healthy controls shared more TCRbeta clones with each other than CVID subjects shared among themselves (p < 0.0001). Despite equal DNA input, controls averaged about 81,820 unique sequences per sample versus about 31,547 in CVID samples. TCRbeta clonality was higher in CVID subjects than in healthy controls (t-test p = 0.018), and the increase was most characteristic of about a third of subjects. Reportedly, TCRbeta sequences from CVID had fewer deletions and N-nucleotide insertions, and highly modified clones with 13 or more V deletions were absent from CVID. Differences among patients in the CVID cohort limited the correlations between repertoire features and clinical complications.

The receptor was derived from a person aged 18 to 70 in good health. The chain couples TRBV7-2 to TRBJ1-5; the D segment could be TRBD1, given 6 matching bases. Material: peripheral blood mononuclear cells. Partial CDR3 DNA: TGTGCCAGCAGCGTACAGGGCGCCAATCAGCCC. It translates as CASSVQGANQP. The whole CDR3 sequence reads CASSVQGANQPQHF. Outside the CDR3, residues come from the reference TRBV7-2 and TRBJ1-5 proteins, so the full variable domain is: GAGVSQSPSNKVTEKGKDVELRCDPISGHTALYWYRQSLGQGLEFLIYFQGNSAPDKSGLPSDRFSAERTGGSVSTLTIQRTQQEDSAVYLCASSVQGANQPQHFGDGTRLSIL.